These T cell receptor beta chains were read from a single sample in a study of cytotoxic CD8 clonotypes in ibrutinib-treated CLL. The method was immunoSEQ multiplex PCR; TCRdb's version includes in-frame clones alone and lacks a portion of them. Of about 300,000 clones in the sample, 67% were seen once. This specimen consisted of PBMCs, obtained after 36 months of ibrutinib treatment. These receptor sequences come from a human donor with chronic lymphocytic leukemia. The CDR3 runs from the conserved cysteine through the conserved F or W. D genes are given only for firm matches. Part of the rows lack a size; the others show once, few, many or a class for expanded clones.

clone_size,j_call,v_call,d_call,cdr3_nt,cdr3_aa
NA,TRBJ2-7,TRBV10-2,TRBD2,TGCGCCAGCAGTGACCGACTAGCGGGGTTTTACGAGCAGTACTTC,CASSDRLAGFYEQYF
NA,TRBJ1-6,TRBV5-6,NA,TGTGCCAGCAGCGTACGAGCCCTAAATTCACCCCTCCACTTT,CASSVRALNSPLHF
NA,TRBJ2-2,TRBV5-1,TRBD2,TGCGCCAGCAGCTTGGCGGGGGGGCCCGTCACCGGGGAGCTGTTTTTT,CASSLAGGPVTGELFF
once,TRBJ1-1,TRBV29-1,NA,TGCAGCGTTGAAGTTGCAGGAGTGCTCTTAACTGAAGCTTTCTTT,CSVEVAGVLLTEAFF
NA,TRBJ2-1,TRBV6-5,NA,TGTGCCAGCAGTTACGCCGACGTAGAGGGCTACAATGAGCAGTTCTTC,CASSYADVEGYNEQFF
NA,TRBJ2-5,TRBV5-4,TRBD2,TGTGCCAGCAGCACGGGGACTAGCGAGGAGACCCAGTACTTC,CASSTGTSEETQYF
NA,TRBJ2-6,TRBV4-1,TRBD1,TGCGCCAGCAGCATTGACCCCAGGACAGGATTCGTCTCCGGGGCCAACGTCCTGACTTTC,CASSIDPRTGFVSGANVLTF
NA,TRBJ1-6,TRBV6-1,NA,TGTGCCAGCAGTGGGGAGAACAATTCACCCCTCCACTTT,CASSGENNSPLHF
once,TRBJ2-3,TRBV2,NA,TGTGCCAGCTCGGGGGGCCTCAAGGGCACAGATACGCAGTATTTT,CASSGGLKGTDTQYF
NA,TRBJ1-5,TRBV19,NA,TGTGCCAGTAGTATAAGTAGCCAACATAGCAATCAGCCCCAGCATTTT,CASSISSQHSNQPQHF
few,TRBJ2-5,TRBV7-8,NA,TGTGCCAGCAGCTTAGCACCCTCCTCGGGGGAGACCCAGTACTTC,CASSLAPSSGETQYF
NA,TRBJ2-3,TRBV5-1,TRBD2,TGCGCCAGCAGCCAACTAGCGGTAGACACAGATACGCAGTATTTT,CASSQLAVDTDTQYF
NA,TRBJ2-7,TRBV18,TRBD1,TGTGCCAGCTCACCACCGAACAGGGGGGTCTACGAGCAGTACTTC,CASSPPNRGVYEQYF
NA,TRBJ2-5,TRBV5-4,NA,TGTGCCAGCAGAACCCGGGACCCCTACGGGGAGACCCAGTACTTC,CASRTRDPYGETQYF
once,TRBJ2-1,TRBV19,NA,TGTGCCAGTAGTATAGGGGAGGGGGATGAGCAGTTCTTC,CASSIGEGDEQFF
NA,TRBJ2-6,TRBV11-2,NA,TGTGCCAGCAGCTCGTACAGGGAACCCTCTGGGGCCAACGTCCTGACTTTC,CASSSYREPSGANVLTF
few,TRBJ1-5,TRBV5-1,NA,TGCGCCAGCAGCTTGGCTCCTGGGGTGAATCAGCCCCAGCATTTT,CASSLAPGVNQPQHF
few,TRBJ2-4,TRBV4-1,NA,TGCGCCAGCAGCCAAGTGGCGGGGGCCAAAAACATTCAGTACTTC,CASSQVAGAKNIQYF
once,TRBJ2-7,TRBV5-6,NA,TGTGCCAGCAGCTTGGGACAGTATTACGAGCAGTACTTC,CASSLGQYYEQYF
NA,TRBJ1-1,TRBV29-1,NA,TGCAGCGTTGACCGACTGGGACACTCCCTTGGGGCTGAAGCTTTCTTT,CSVDRLGHSLGAEAFF
NA,TRBJ2-7,TRBV9,NA,TGTGCCAGCAGCGTAGATGGGGGGAGGGAGCAGTACTTC,CASSVDGGREQYF
NA,TRBJ2-1,TRBV4-1,NA,TGCGCCAGCAGCCAAGATCGTTGGAGGGCGGGGAATGAGCAGTTCTTC,CASSQDRWRAGNEQFF
few,TRBJ2-3,TRBV15,NA,TGTGCCACCAGCTCAAACCAACAGTTTGGTACGCAGTATTTT,CATSSNQQFGTQYF
NA,TRBJ1-1,TRBV27,TRBD1,TGTGCCAGCAGTTTCCAAGACAGGGTGAACACTGAAGCTTTCTTT,CASSFQDRVNTEAFF
NA,TRBJ1-6,TRBV12-5,NA,TGTGCTAGTGGTTTGGAAGGGACGGCGTATAATTCACCCCTCCACTTT,CASGLEGTAYNSPLHF
few,TRBJ2-5,TRBV9,NA,TGTGCCAGCAGCGTCAGCTTCCAAGAGACCCAGTACTTC,CASSVSFQETQYF
NA,TRBJ2-7,TRBV29-1,TRBD2,TGCAGCGTTGAGGCGGGAGCCTCCTCCTACGAGCAGTACTTC,CSVEAGASSYEQYF
few,TRBJ1-2,TRBV28,NA,TGTGCCAGCAGTTTATGGGGGTCTAACTATGGCTACACCTTC,CASSLWGSNYGYTF
NA,TRBJ2-2,TRBV25-1,TRBD1,TGTGCCAGCAGTGAATCGGGCAGGGGGTATGCCGGGGAGCTGTTTTTT,CASSESGRGYAGELFF
NA,TRBJ1-5,TRBV4-1,TRBD1,TGCGCCAGCAGCCCCTTGCAGGGGGTCGGGGAGCCCCAGCATTTT,CASSPLQGVGEPQHF
NA,TRBJ2-7,TRBV15,NA,TGTGCCACCAGCAGAGACGGGGAGCGAGCCTACGAGCAGTACTTC,CATSRDGERAYEQYF
NA,TRBJ1-2,TRBV29-1,TRBD1,TGCAGCGTTCCCGGGACAGGGGGCGAATTAGTGTATGGCTACACCTTC,CSVPGTGGELVYGYTF
NA,TRBJ1-1,TRBV9,NA,TGTGCCAGCAGCCCGGTAAACACTGAAGCTTTCTTT,CASSPVNTEAFF